The clone carrying this T cell receptor beta chain was counted a few times. What it recognizes is unknown. This sample stems from a study of cytomegalovirus exposure and HLA in healthy donors. The PCR ran on 60 Vbeta and 13 Jbeta primers. Authors' analysis steps: Among the unique TCR beta chains that a later analysis counted, about 81 million in all, roughly 10 million were shared. Here immunoSEQ multiplex PCR was the method, and the copy in TCRdb shows in-frame clones only, minus some. V and J calls plus clone size are reproduced from that table; the DNA served to infer D and trimming. Of about 160,000 clones listed, 65% to 90% are singletons. Regarding the study as a whole: Associated with HLA alleles at 0.05 false discovery rate in a later analysis were over 15,000 TCR beta sequences.

V gave up 4 bases and J gave up 4 bases, with 11 bases separating them. Germline lookup yields CDR1 KGHSH and CDR2 LQKENI. This CDR3 is built from 14 residues. Material: PBMCs. V gene TRBV18 combines with J gene TRBJ1-3; D unresolved. The TCR was taken from a man in his forties or fifties in good health and CMV-seropositive. The CDR3 sequence is CASSRYSVGNTIYF. In nucleotides, the CDR3 is TGTGCCAGCTCACGGTACAGTGTCGGAAACACCATATATTTT. Drawing the rest from reference TRBV18 and TRBJ1-3, the complete variable domain is NAGVMQNPRHLVRRRGQEARLRCSPMKGHSHVYWYRQLPEEGLKFMVYLQKENIIDESGMPKERFSAEFPKEGPSILRIQQVVRGDSAAYFCASSRYSVGNTIYFGEGSWLTVV.